This TCR beta chain was captured in a study of identical twins (TCRdb year 2016). Regarding the complete study: TCR alpha and beta repertoires from monozygotic twins, unrelated adults of various ages and cord blood were deep-sequenced to test whether fetal clonotypes persist. To rule out contamination, replicate twin experiments were performed at different times with different library preparation protocols. What the study reported, not specific to this receptor: Abundant cord blood beta clonotypes had fewer insertions, young adult naive repertoires showed a similar but weaker trend, and memory repertoires showed no such trend. The excess sharing between twins in beta out-of-frame sequences was weaker because fewer shared sequences reduced the signal-to-noise ratio. Because the same donors could not be followed over many years, conclusions were based on cross-sectional statistical analysis. Invariant T cells such as MAIT and iNKT could partly confound zero-insertion analyses, though diverse VJ usage argued against this for most clonotypes. Compared with coincidental sharing between unrelated individuals, out-of-frame TCR alpha sequences shared between twins showed an excess of sequences with low generation probability. In monozygotic twins, recombination models systematically underestimated out-of-frame TCR alpha sharing, but the models matched the sharing seen between unrelated individuals.

In regard to this clonotype: Its antigen remains undetermined. The record has no base qualities; no much larger clone is one base away.

Spanning cysteine to phenylalanine, the CDR3 consists of 14 amino acids. The CDR3 DNA has 42 bases and is translated from base 1. The germline ends are 12 bases apart after V is trimmed by 5 bases and J by 2 bases. The germline V gene (reference sequence) sets CDR1 to SEHNR and CDR2 to FQNEAQ. The library was obtained by 5' RACE. These reads were obtained on an Illumina HiSeq 2000. A universal primer binding site was introduced by template switching, and a unique molecular identifier was present in the final cDNA, enabling accurate counting of TCR cDNA molecules. Specific primers in the conserved constant-segment region were used to synthesize first-strand cDNA for TCR alpha and beta chains. To control for contamination, each cDNA library was double barcoded with a SMART-Mk sample barcode plus Illumina barcodes. Two successive PCR steps introduced TruSeq adapter sequences along with Illumina sample barcodes. Sequencing of the TCR alpha and beta cDNA libraries was done on the Illumina HiSeq platform using custom primers. Per the authors' processing: MiGEC was used to process raw reads and extract unique molecular identifiers, and MiXCR was used to find CDR3 positions. Recombination models were inferred per individual with the repgenHMM and IGoR tools using an EM algorithm. The tcR package in R was used for shared clonotype analysis, with sharing normalized by the product of cloneset sizes. To study raw recombination free of thymic and clonal selection effects, out-of-frame nonproductive sequences were analyzed. TCRdb reworked the public reads: Q25 trimming with fastp, MiXCR clone assembly, productive beta chains retained. Each CDR3 protein appears once, grouped with its most common genes and DNA. What appears here as the V and J calls and clone size reflects TCRdb's work, not the paper's. The sample records 1.5 million to 2 million distinct CDR3 sequences, 32% of which are singletons. The leading ten clones occupy approximately 0.29% of the sample.

Every donor was a healthy Caucasian. The sequence derives from a newborn girl in good health. Recombination joined TRBV7-9 with TRBJ1-1, and possibly TRBD1, on 5 matching bases. The sample comprised cord blood. The nucleotide sequence is given as TGTGCCAGCAGCCCATGGGGGAGCAACACTGAAGCTTTCTTT. It translates to CASSPWGSNTEAFF. Beyond the CDR3, the reference TRBV7-9 and TRBJ1-1 genes provide the residues; the full variable domain reads: DTGVSQNPRHKITKRGQNVTFRCDPISEHNRLYWYRQTLGQGPEFLTYFQNEAQLEKSRLLSDRFSAERPKGSFSTLEIQRTEQGDSAMYLCASSPWGSNTEAFFGQGTRLTVV.